This entry lists 6 T cell receptor beta chains sequenced from one sample in a study of CD8+CD57+ T cells in acquired aplastic anemia. Genomic DNA served as template for TCR beta VDJ and CDR3 profiling. Each CDR3 protein is one row after TCRdb ran MiXCR on the reads. The table lists over 150,000 distinct CDR3 sequences, approximately 48% of them singletons. Those patients picked for sequencing had displayed CD8+CD57+ cell expansion on flow cytometry. Material for sequencing was sorted CD4+, CD8+, or CD8+CD57+ T cells (not recorded which) from PBMCs. The receptors were sampled from a human donor with aplastic anemia.

This clonotype was seen at least ten times. The V gene is TRBV9, the J gene TRBJ1-1; D remains unclear. The CDR3 covers 14 residues. Per the germline V gene, CDR1 is SGDLS and CDR2 is YYNGEE. Trimming removed 5 bases from V and 8 bases from J, with 19 bases in between. The DNA of the CDR3 is TGTGCCAGCAGGGGAGGCAGAGACCCTGGCGAAGCTTTCTTT. As protein: CASRGGRDPGEAFF.

This clonotype was observed many times. This rearrangement joins TRBV4-1 to TRBJ1-5; D unresolved. CDR3 length: 15 residues. Germline CDR1 is MGHRA and CDR2 is YSYEKL. Trimming removed 0 bases at V and 4 bases at J, with 10 bases between. The CDR3 nucleotides read TGCGCCAGCAGCCAAGATCGGCAGGTTAATCAGCCCCAGCATTTT. This encodes CASSQDRQVNQPQHF.

This clonotype was counted many times. The V and J genes are TRBV5-5 and TRBJ1-2; TRBD1 might be the D (5 bases). The CDR3 has 14 amino acids. V lost 0 bases to trimming and J lost 4 bases, with 10 bases between them. CDR1 and CDR2 (germline): SGHKS, YYEKEE (reference sequence). This CDR3 reads CASSLAWTPYGYTF. CDR3 sequence (DNA): TGTGCCAGCAGCTTGGCCTGGACACCCTATGGCTACACCTTC.

About this clonotype: One end of the junction is discordant with germline, which a read error may explain. The chain employs TRBV6-1 and TRBJ1-5; D might be TRBD1 (6 bases). The CDR3 spans 13 residues. The germline CDR1 and CDR2 sequences are MNHNS and SASEGT. The DNA for the CDR3 is TGTGCCAGCAGCAGGGGTAGCAGTCAGCCCCAGCACTTT. As protein: CASSRGSSQPQHF.

This rearrangement joins TRBV20-1 to TRBJ2-1; TRBD2 might be the D (5 bases). The CDR3 covers 12 residues. The ends were cut back, 2 bases at V and 9 bases at J, with 11 bases in the middle. The germline CDR1 and CDR2 sequences are DFQATT and SNEGSKA (reference sequence). The CDR3 loop is CSARRSESEQFF. CDR3 sequence (DNA): TGCAGTGCTAGACGTAGCGAGTCTGAGCAGTTCTTC.

This chain connects TRBV15 to TRBJ2-2; the match to TRBD1 covers 9 bases. V trimming: 5 bases; J trimming: 6 bases; junction bases outside the gene matches: 7. CDR3 size: 15 residues. Germline V gene data show CDR1 as LNHNV and CDR2 as YYDKDF (reference sequence). The CDR3 DNA reads TGTGCCACCAGCTGGGGACAGGGTAAAGCCGGGGAGCTGTTTTTT. Translating it yields CATSWGQGKAGELFF. The complete variable domain, with remaining parts taken from reference TRBV15 and TRBJ2-2, reads DAMVIQNPRYQVTQFGKPVTLSCSQTLNHNVMYWYQQKSSQAPKLLFHYYDKDFNNEADTPDNFQSRRPNTSFCFLDIRSPGLGDTAMYLCATSWGQGKAGELFFGEGSRLTVL.